This T cell receptor beta chain was sequenced for a study of blood T cell repertoires in COVID-19. This clone occurred a few times. TCRdb's table, derived via immunoSEQ multiplex PCR, lists solely in-frame clones and lacks some. This table holds around 99,000 clones, almost 85% found once. Losses at the gene ends were 6 bases for V and 4 bases for J; bases not matched to a gene: 0. This CDR3 is built from 12 residues. The sequence was collected from a human donor in a cohort sampled during active COVID-19. This chain links TRBV12-3 or TRBV12-4 with TRBJ2-3; TRBD2 agrees at 8 bases. Sequencing was done on a sample of peripheral blood. The CDR3 region is CASRLAADTQYF. The CDR3 DNA reads as TGTGCCAGCAGACTAGCGGCAGATACGCAGTATTTT.